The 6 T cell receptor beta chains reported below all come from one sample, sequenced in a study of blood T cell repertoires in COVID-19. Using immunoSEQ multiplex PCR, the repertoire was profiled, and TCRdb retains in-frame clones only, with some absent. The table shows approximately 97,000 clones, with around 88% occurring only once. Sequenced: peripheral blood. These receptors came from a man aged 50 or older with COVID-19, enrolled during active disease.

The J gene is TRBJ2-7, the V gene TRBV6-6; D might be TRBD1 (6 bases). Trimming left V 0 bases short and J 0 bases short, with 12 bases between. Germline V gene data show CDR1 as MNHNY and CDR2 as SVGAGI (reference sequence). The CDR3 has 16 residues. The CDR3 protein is CASSYSGGDYSYEQYF. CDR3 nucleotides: TGTGCCAGCAGTTACTCTGGGGGCGACTACTCCTACGAGCAGTACTTC.

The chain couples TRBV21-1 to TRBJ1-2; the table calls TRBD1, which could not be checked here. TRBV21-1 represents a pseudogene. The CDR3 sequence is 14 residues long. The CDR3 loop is CASSTQGQTYGYTF. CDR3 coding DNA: TGTGCCAGCAGCACACAGGGTCAAACATATGGCTACACCTTC.

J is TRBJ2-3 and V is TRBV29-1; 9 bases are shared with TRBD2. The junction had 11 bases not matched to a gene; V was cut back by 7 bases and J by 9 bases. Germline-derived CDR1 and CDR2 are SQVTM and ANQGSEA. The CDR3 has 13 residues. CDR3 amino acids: CSDDVRGGGTQYF. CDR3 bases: TGCAGCGATGACGTGCGGGGGGGAGGAACGCAGTATTTT.

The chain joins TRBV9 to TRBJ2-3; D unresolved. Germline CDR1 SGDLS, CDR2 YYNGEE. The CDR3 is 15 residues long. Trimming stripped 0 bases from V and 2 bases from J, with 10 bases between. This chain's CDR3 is CASSVGLQPTDTQYF. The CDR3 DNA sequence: TGTGCCAGCAGCGTAGGACTTCAACCCACAGATACGCAGTATTTT.

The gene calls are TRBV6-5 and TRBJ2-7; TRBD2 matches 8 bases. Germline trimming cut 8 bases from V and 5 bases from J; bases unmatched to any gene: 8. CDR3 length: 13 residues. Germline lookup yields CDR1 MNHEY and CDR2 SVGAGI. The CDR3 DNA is TGTGCCAGCCAACGGGAGGGCGGGCACGAGCAGTACTTC. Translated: CASQREGGHEQYF.

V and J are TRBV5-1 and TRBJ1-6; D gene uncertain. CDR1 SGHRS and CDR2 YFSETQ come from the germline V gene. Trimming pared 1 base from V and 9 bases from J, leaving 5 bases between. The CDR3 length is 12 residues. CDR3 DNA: TGCGCCAGCAGCTTGAACGGTTCACCCCTCCACTTT. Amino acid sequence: CASSLNGSPLHF.